This T cell receptor (beta chain) was captured in a study of OX40 agonist ivuxolimab in advanced cancers. This clone came up a few times. Measured with immunoSEQ multiplex PCR; TCRdb has only the in-frame clones, and not every one. This sample yields roughly 53,000 clones, of which roughly 83% are seen a single time; 13% belongs to the top ten. CDR1 is LNHDA, CDR2 SQIVND, per germline (reference sequence). The CDR3 loop spans 14 amino acids. Unmatched junction bases numbered 2, after V lost 3 bases and J lost 4 bases. The rearrangement uses TRBV19 and TRBJ1-1; 10 bases are shared with TRBD1. The TCR originated in an adult with an advanced solid tumor such as melanoma, head and neck, liver or kidney cancer. The sample was CD4+ or CD8+ T cells sorted from blood, taken in a trial of the OX40 agonist ivuxolimab. The CDR3 region has the DNA TGTGCCAGTAGTATTCGGACAGGGGGCACTGAAGCTTTCTTT. Translation gives CASSIRTGGTEAFF.